These T cell receptor beta chains were read from a single sample in a study of T cell responses to AZD1222 COVID-19 vaccine. Using immunoSEQ multiplex PCR, the repertoire was profiled, and TCRdb retains in-frame clones only, with some absent. The table lists fewer than 85,000 clones, more than 70% of them singletons. The source was peripheral blood, collected on day 0 of AZD1222 vaccination. All receptors come from an adult in good health. CDR3s include the opening cysteine and the closing phenylalanine or tryptophan. A D gene is named only where the DNA matches it firmly. Clone size is shown for a subset of rows, as once, few, many or a class of expanded clone.

- TRBJ2-7 TRBV12-3/TRBV12-4 - TGTGCCAGCAGTTTAGCCGACTACGAGCAGTACTTC CASSLADYEQYF
TRBD2 TRBJ2-1 TRBV7-8 once TGTGCCAGCAGCTCCGGGACTAGCGGGGCTTACAATGAGCAGTTCTTC CASSSGTSGAYNEQFF
- TRBJ1-1 TRBV5-6 - TGTGCCAGCAGCTTGGAAGAGGGTATGAACACTGAAGCTTTCTTT CASSLEEGMNTEAFF
TRBD1 TRBJ2-7 TRBV5-1 - TGCGCCAGCTCATCGAGGGGCACAGGGGCGACCTACGAGCAGTACTTC CASSSRGTGATYEQYF
- TRBJ1-6 TRBV27 few TGTGCCAGCAGTTTATCGGGGGGGTCCTCCATTTCACCCCTCCACTTT CASSLSGGSSISPLHF
- TRBJ2-2 TRBV6-1 once TGTGCCAGCAGTGAACCGGTCTATGGGAAGAAGCAGACCGGGGAGCTGTTTTTT CASSEPVYGKKQTGELFF
TRBD2 TRBJ2-7 TRBV24-1 - TGTGCCACCAGTCCTAGCGGCGGCGAGCAGTACTTC CATSPSGGEQYF
- TRBJ1-2 TRBV7-2 - TGTGCCAGCAGCTCGGGGAGGGGAAGCGGCTACACCTTC CASSSGRGSGYTF
- TRBJ2-5 TRBV6-2/TRBV6-3 - TGTGCCAGCAGTTACTCCTCCCAGGTGAGAGAGACCCAGTACTTC CASSYSSQVRETQYF
- TRBJ2-2 TRBV6-5 - TGTGCCAGCAGTTACTTTCGGGACACCGGGGAGCTGTTTTTT CASSYFRDTGELFF
- TRBJ2-7 TRBV24-1 - TGTGCCACCAGTGATCGACAGGCGAGACCCTACGAGCAGTACTTC CATSDRQARPYEQYF
- TRBJ2-3 TRBV9 - TGTGCCAGCAGCGTAGCCCTAGCTGGCACAGATACGCAGTATTTT CASSVALAGTDTQYF
TRBD1 TRBJ2-1 TRBV10-3 - TGTGCCATCCGGGACAGAGAGTCCTACAATGAGCAGTTCTTC CAIRDRESYNEQFF
- TRBJ2-3 TRBV5-1 - TGCGCCAGCAGCCCGGACCGATACCCTCAGTATTTT CASSPDRYPQYF
- TRBJ1-1 TRBV19 - TGTGCCAGTAGCCAACGGGCTTCGAACACTGAAGCTTTCTTT CASSQRASNTEAFF
TRBD1 TRBJ2-7 TRBV2 - TGTGCCAGCAGTGAAAGATCGACAGGGGGAAGGTACGAGCAGTACTTC CASSERSTGGRYEQYF
- TRBJ1-1 TRBV7-3 - TGTGCCAGCAGCTTAGGCTCAGGGCAGAACACTGAAGCTTTCTTT CASSLGSGQNTEAFF
TRBD1 TRBJ1-2 TRBV29-1 - TGCAGCGTTTGGGACAGATTCGGGCTTGGGGGCTACACCTTC CSVWDRFGLGGYTF
- TRBJ1-5 TRBV19 - TGTGCCAGTAGTACAAGACAGGTATCGACTTGGGTCCAGCATTTT CASSTRQVSTWVQHF
TRBD1 TRBJ1-2 TRBV30 - TGTGCCTGGAGTTCCGGGACAGGGACTGGCTACACCTTC CAWSSGTGTGYTF